This TCR beta chain was profiled in a study of early T cells in non-severe SARS-CoV-2 infection. This clonotype was counted only a few times. The CDR3 has 11 amino acids. V was pared by 1 base and J by 8 bases, with 8 bases between. Germline V gene sequence: CDR1 GTSNPN, CDR2 SVGIG (reference sequence). One entry per CDR3 protein, called by TCRdb with MiXCR from the 5' RACE reads. This table has 65,000 to 95,000 distinct CDR3 sequences, around a tenth appearing once. The receptor was derived from an adult who was a healthcare worker with PCR-confirmed SARS-CoV-2 infection or an uninfected control (not recorded which). The J gene is TRBJ1-1, the V gene TRBV30; D unresolved. Sequenced input: whole blood. CDR3 DNA: TGTGCCTGGAGTGGGGTCGAGGAAGCTTTCTTT. It specifies CAWSGVEEAFF.